A single sample is the source of the 22 T cell receptor beta chains below, sequenced in a study of blood T cells in healthy people across ages. Primed by a sample-barcoded 5' primer and a J-beta primer mix, a second PCR proceeded for roughly 6 to 12 cycles. In TCRdb, the 5' RACE reads were re-called with MiXCR into one record per CDR3 protein. The sample has around 800,000 distinct CDR3 sequences; roughly 24% are singletons. The sample was also linked to a second study, of T cells of mothers and their children.

Sequenced material: blood. These TCRs come from a boy aged 10-17 years in good health.

This clonotype occurred a few times. The rearrangement links TRBV28 to TRBJ2-4; TRBD2 aligns across 9 bases. There are 19 residues in the CDR3. V shed 5 bases, J shed 0 bases, and the junction held 14 bases outside the gene matches. Germline V gene sequence: CDR1 MDHEN, CDR2 SYDVKM. The CDR3 DNA follows: TGTGCCAGCAGTCCCCCTAGGAGCGGGGGGCCCATAGCCAAAAACATTCAGTACTTC. Translated, it gives CASSPPRSGGPIAKNIQYF. Full variable domain (outside the CDR3, taken from reference TRBV28 and TRBJ2-4): DVKVTQSSRYLVKRTGEKVFLECVQDMDHENMFWYRQDPGLGLRLIYFSYDVKMKEKGDIPEGYSVSREKKERFSLILESASTNQTSMYLCASSPPRSGGPIAKNIQYFGAGTRLSVL.

This clonotype was observed a few times. One end of the junction fails to match germline, which may point to a read error. V is TRBV27 and J is TRBJ2-7, with D possibly TRBD2 on 6 matching bases. CDR1 and CDR2 (germline): MNHEY, SMNVEV (reference sequence). This CDR3 has 16 amino acids. CDR3 loop: CVSSLSRPGLPYEQYF. CDR3 bases: TGTGTCAGCAGTTTATCTCGTCCGGGACTCCCCTACGAGCAGTACTTC.

This clonotype was recorded a few times. V is TRBV9 and J is TRBJ1-2; no clear D. The germline V gene encodes CDR1 SGDLS and CDR2 YYNGEE. The V end lost 0 bases, the J end lost 4 bases, and 7 bases lay between the germline ends. CDR3 length: 13 residues. The CDR3 DNA follows: TGTGCCAGCAGCGTAGTCAGCAGCTATGGCTACACCTTC. Its translation: CASSVVSSYGYTF. The entire variable domain, with the rest obtained from reference TRBV9 and TRBJ1-2, is as follows: DSGVTQTPKHLITATGQRVTLRCSPRSGDLSVYWYQQSLDQGLQFLIQYYNGEERAKGNILERFSAQQFPDLHSELNLSSLELGDSALYFCASSVVSSYGYTFGSGTRLTVV.

This clonotype turned up a few times. The J gene is TRBJ1-5, the V gene TRBV6-6; no firm D call. The V and J ends lost 2 bases and 7 bases respectively, with 15 bases between them. The length of the CDR3 is 15 residues. Germline-derived CDR1 and CDR2 are MNHNY and SVGAGI (reference sequence). As DNA, the CDR3 is TGTGCCAGCAGTTACGATCAGGTAGTACGACAGCCCCAGCATTTT. This translates into CASSYDQVVRQPQHF.

The rearrangement joins TRBV7-6 to TRBJ1-4, with D perhaps matching TRBD1 (6 bases). V lost 5 bases, J lost 8 bases, and 15 bases lay in between. Germline-derived CDR1 and CDR2 are SGHVS and FNYEAQ. This CDR3 region has 14 residues. This chain's CDR3 is CASSAHRVGEKLFF. For the CDR3, the DNA is TGTGCCAGCAGCGCCCACAGGGTAGGAGAAAAACTGTTTTTT.

This clonotype was counted a few times. The chain combines TRBV12-3 or TRBV12-4 with TRBJ1-1; no clear D. V lost 7 bases and J lost 3, with 12 bases in between. The CDR3 runs 13 residues. The CDR3 region is CASNPGAHTEAFF. The CDR3 bases are TGTGCCAGCAACCCGGGAGCCCACACTGAAGCTTTCTTT.

In its sample, this clonotype was seen a few times. The chain employs TRBV10-3 and TRBJ2-7; D may be TRBD1 (6 bases). CDR3 length equals 13 residues. Germline V gives CDR1 ENHRY, CDR2 SYGVKD. Trimming pared 6 bases from V and 1 base from J, leaving 10 bases between. The chain's CDR3 is CAIRPGQSYEQYF. The CDR3 nucleotides are TGTGCCATCAGACCGGGACAATCCTACGAGCAGTACTTC.

The J gene is TRBJ2-5, the V gene TRBV5-1; TRBD2 matches at 7 bases. This CDR3 spans 14 amino acids. Germline CDR1 SGHRS, CDR2 YFSETQ. The ends lost 4 bases at V and 2 bases at J; junction bases unmatched: 5. The CDR3, as DNA: TGCGCCAGCAGCGAGGGACTACCTCAAGAGACCCAGTACTTC. This sequence encodes CASSEGLPQETQYF.

This chain uses TRBV20-1 with TRBJ1-2; D is unclear. The CDR3 spans 14 residues. The V end lost 3 bases, the J end lost 3 bases, and 14 bases lay between the germline ends. CDR1 and CDR2 (germline): DFQATT, SNEGSKA (reference sequence). The CDR3 loop is CSASELLEDYGYTF. CDR3 DNA: TGCAGTGCTAGTGAACTCCTAGAGGACTATGGCTACACCTTC.

This clonotype has only a few counts. The chain carries TRBV29-1 and TRBJ2-5, with a tentative D call TRBD2 (6 bases). The germline V gene encodes CDR1 SQVTM and CDR2 ANQGSEA. V shed 6 bases and J shed 5 bases, with 13 bases lying between them. CDR3 length: 12 residues. CDR3 in amino acids: CSVQAGRETQYF. The CDR3 coding sequence is TGCAGCGTCCAGGCAGGGAGGGAGACCCAGTACTTC.

The rearrangement links TRBV4-1 to TRBJ2-5; maybe TRBD1 (5 bases). With 1 base removed from V and 5 bases from J, the gap between germline ends came to 11 bases. This CDR3 region has 14 residues. Germline values: CDR1 MGHRA, CDR2 YSYEKL. CDR3 bases: TGCGCCAGCAGCCAAGTAGGGGTGGTGGAGACCCAGTACTTC. This translates into CASSQVGVVETQYF.

This chain joins TRBV7-2 and TRBJ2-7; 11 positions match TRBD2. The germline CDR1 and CDR2 sequences are SGHTA and FQGNSA. V was pared by 5 bases and J by 7 bases, with 10 bases of the junction left unmatched. The CDR3 runs to 15 residues. DNA of the CDR3: TGTGCCAGCAGCGCACTAGCGGGGGATCCAGTGGAGCAGTACTTC. This codes for CASSALAGDPVEQYF.

This clonotype was found many times. V usage is TRBV5-1 and J usage is TRBJ1-1, with D perhaps matching TRBD1 (6 bases). V was clipped by 4 bases and J by 1 base, with 14 bases between them. This CDR3 has 15 amino acids. Germline assignment: CDR1 SGHRS and CDR2 YFSETQ. CDR3 loop: CASSATGRANTEAFF. In DNA, the CDR3 is TGCGCCAGCAGCGCAACAGGGAGGGCGAACACTGAAGCTTTCTTT. The complete variable domain, with remaining parts taken from reference TRBV5-1 and TRBJ1-1, reads KAGVTQTPRYLIKTRGQQVTLSCSPISGHRSVSWYQQTPGQGLQFLFEYFSETQRNKGNFPGRFSGRQFSNSRSEMNVSTLELGDSALYLCASSATGRANTEAFFGQGTRLTVV.

CDR3 nucleotides: TGTGCCAGCAGCCTCTTAGCGGGGGGCCTTTGGGAGCAGTTCTTC. Translated, it gives CASSLLAGGLWEQFF. V is TRBV14 and J is TRBJ2-1; 10 bases match TRBD2. Germline CDR1 is SGHDN and CDR2 is FVKESK. The junction had 10 bases not matched to a gene; V was cut back by 4 bases and J by 10 bases. The CDR3 is made up of 15 amino acids.

Ten or more counts support this clonotype. The chain's CDR3 is CASSFGQEGIQYF. CDR3 coding DNA: TGTGCCAGCAGCTTCGGGCAGGAAGGGATTCAGTACTTC. The chain employs TRBV7-3 and TRBJ2-4; no definite D call. V dropped 3 bases and J dropped 10 bases, with 13 bases sitting between them. Looked up from germline, CDR1 is SGHTA and CDR2 is FQGTGA. The CDR3 consists of 13 residues.

The chain employs TRBV7-9 and TRBJ2-5; D may be TRBD1 (5 bases). The J call is uncertain, as TRBJ2-7 better fits the DNA end. Germline V gives CDR1 SEHNR, CDR2 FQNEAQ (reference sequence). The CDR3 totals 14 residues. This CDR3 is CARKTTEPSYEQYF. The CDR3 nucleotides are TGTGCCCGAAAGACGACAGAACCTTCCTACGAGCAGTACTTC.

This chain connects TRBV6-1 to TRBJ2-5; possible D gene TRBD1, 6 bases. The ends were cut back, 8 bases at V and 4 bases at J, with 14 bases in the middle. This CDR3 is built from 13 residues. Per the germline V gene, CDR1 is MNHNS and CDR2 is SASEGT. This CDR3 reads CASEKLGGETQYF. The DNA for the CDR3 is TGTGCCAGCGAAAAACTAGGGGGAGAGACCCAGTACTTC.

This clonotype occurred many times. The chain couples TRBV12-3 or TRBV12-4 to TRBJ2-5; 15 bases match TRBD2. The V and J ends lost 5 bases and 2 bases, in that order; junction bases with no gene match: 9. The CDR3 extends over 18 amino acids. In DNA, the CDR3 is TGTGCCAGCAGTCTCCGGACTAGCGGGGGGGCCGTACAAGAGACCCAGTACTTC. Its translation: CASSLRTSGGAVQETQYF.

J is TRBJ2-2 and V is TRBV28; possibly TRBD1 or TRBD2 for D (5 bases each). Deletions cut 7 bases from V and 9 bases from J, with 18 bases between. CDR3 length equals 14 residues. Germline CDR1 MDHEN, CDR2 SYDVKM. In DNA, the CDR3 is TGTGCCAGCAAATGGGACCGTGGGCCCCGGGAGCTGTTTTTT. Amino acid sequence: CASKWDRGPRELFF.

This clonotype appeared a few times. Here the CDR3 reads CASSMGQWSVLETQYF. The CDR3 coding sequence is TGCGCCAGCAGCATGGGACAGTGGAGTGTACTGGAGACCCAGTACTTC. V usage is TRBV5-1 and J usage is TRBJ2-5; 7 bases are shared with TRBD1. V was pared by 4 bases and J by 5 bases, with 14 bases of the junction left unmatched. Germline V gene lookup returns CDR1 SGHRS and CDR2 YFSETQ. This CDR3 comprises 16 residues.

This clonotype was counted at least ten times. This sequence joins TRBV2 and TRBJ2-7; a possible D gene is TRBD2 (6 bases). Germline-derived CDR1 and CDR2 are SNHLY and FYNNEI. Trimming stripped 8 bases from V and 7 bases from J, with 21 bases between. The CDR3 has 14 amino acids. CDR3 sequence reads: CASSWERAVEEQYF. DNA of the CDR3: TGTGCCAGCTCTTGGGAGCGGGCGGTAGAGGAGCAGTACTTC.

At least ten counts were recorded for this clonotype. The chain links TRBV29-1 to TRBJ1-6; TRBD1 is a possible D gene (5 bases). CDR1 and CDR2 from the germline V gene are SQVTM and ANQGSEA. The V end was cut by 7 bases, the J end by 7 bases, with 11 bases between. The CDR3 loop spans 12 amino acids. The CDR3 nucleotides read TGCAGCGCCTCCGGGGCAAATTCACCCCTCCACTTT. Translating it yields CSASGANSPLHF.